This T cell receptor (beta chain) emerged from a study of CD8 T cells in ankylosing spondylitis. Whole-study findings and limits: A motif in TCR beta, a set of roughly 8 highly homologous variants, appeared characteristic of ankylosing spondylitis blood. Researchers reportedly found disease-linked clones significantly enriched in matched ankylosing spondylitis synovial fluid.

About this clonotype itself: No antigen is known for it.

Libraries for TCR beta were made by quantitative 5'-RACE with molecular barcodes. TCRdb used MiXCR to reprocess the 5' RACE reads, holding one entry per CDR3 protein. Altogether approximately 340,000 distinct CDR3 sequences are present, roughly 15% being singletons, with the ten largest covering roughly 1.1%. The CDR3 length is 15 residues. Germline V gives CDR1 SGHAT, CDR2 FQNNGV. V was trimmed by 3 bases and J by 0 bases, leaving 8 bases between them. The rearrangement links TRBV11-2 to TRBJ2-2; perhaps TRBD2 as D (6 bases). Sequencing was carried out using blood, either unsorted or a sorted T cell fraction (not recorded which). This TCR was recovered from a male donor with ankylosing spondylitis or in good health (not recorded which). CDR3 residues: CASSFRGANTGELFF. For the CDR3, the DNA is TGTGCCAGCAGCTTCCGCGGGGCGAACACCGGGGAGCTGTTTTTT.